This TCR beta chain was profiled in a study of control samples from healthy donors and cancer patients. TCRdb's copy holds only in-frame clones and misses some; the assay was immunoSEQ multiplex PCR. Among about 150,000 clones listed, approximately 94% were seen once. This sequence originates from a woman aged 40 to 50 in good health. Sequenced input: blood.

CDR3 DNA: TGTGCCAGCAGCACCACTAGCGGGAGAATTGGAGATACGCAGTATTTT. This encodes CASSTTSGRIGDTQYF. This rearrangement joins TRBV9 to TRBJ2-3, with 11 bases lining up with TRBD2. This CDR3 spans 16 amino acids. The V gene end was trimmed by 4 bases and the J gene end by 5 bases; junction bases not matched to a gene: 9. Per germline, CDR1 SGDLS and CDR2 YYNGEE.